This entry describes one T cell receptor beta chain. Its antigen remains unknown. Read sequence stops 3 residues before the CDR3 end, and the germline J gene provides the missing end. CD4+CD25+CD127- Tregs, CD4+CD25- non-Tregs, CD4 and CD8 cells were sorted. Germline assignment: CDR1 SEHNR and CDR2 FQNEAQ (reference sequence). This CDR3 comprises 14 residues. V lost 2 bases and J 3 bases, leaving 7 bases between the germline ends. These data belong to a study of Tregs in tolerant kidney transplant recipients. Study findings and constraints: In tolerant patients, donor-specific Tregs outgrew total Tregs, suggesting antigen-driven expansion. Expanding Tregs on activated donor B cells appeared to best identify donor-specific TCRbeta clones. Nucleotide sequences could not be compared across some patients' samples due to primer changes.

Assay used: immunoSEQ multiplex PCR; TCRdb lists only in-frame clones, some missing. The sample table includes roughly 50,000 clones. The clonotype comes from a human donor who received a combined kidney and bone marrow transplant. The sample consisted of CD4+ T cells from blood, taken before the transplant. The chain uses TRBV7-9 and TRBJ2-2, with D perhaps TRBD1 (5 bases). CDR3 loop: CASSLQGHTGELFF. Incomplete CDR3 DNA: TGTGCCAGCAGCTTACAGGGCCACACCGGGGAG.